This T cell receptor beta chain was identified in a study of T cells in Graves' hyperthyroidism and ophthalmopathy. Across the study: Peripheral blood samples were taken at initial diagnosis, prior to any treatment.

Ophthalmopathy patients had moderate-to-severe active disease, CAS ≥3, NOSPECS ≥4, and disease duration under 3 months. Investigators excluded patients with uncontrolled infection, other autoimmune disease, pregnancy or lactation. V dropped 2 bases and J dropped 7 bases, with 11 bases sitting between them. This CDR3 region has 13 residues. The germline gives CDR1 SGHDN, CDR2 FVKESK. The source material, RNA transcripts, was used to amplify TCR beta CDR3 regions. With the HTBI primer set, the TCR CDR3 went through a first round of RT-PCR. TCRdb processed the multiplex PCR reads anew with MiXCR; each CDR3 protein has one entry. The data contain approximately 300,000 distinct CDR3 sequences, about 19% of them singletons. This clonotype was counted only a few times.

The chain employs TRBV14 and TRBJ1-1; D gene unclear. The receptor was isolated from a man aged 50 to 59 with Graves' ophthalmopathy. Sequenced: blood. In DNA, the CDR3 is TGTGCCAGCAGCCAACTTACCGGCTATGAAGCTTTCTTT. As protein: CASSQLTGYEAFF.